Presented here are 10 T cell receptor beta chains from one specimen sequenced in a study of T cell responses to AZD1222 COVID-19 vaccine. Profiled with immunoSEQ multiplex PCR; TCRdb holds only in-frame clones, not every one. Of about 140,000 clones listed, approximately 90% are singletons. The starting material was peripheral blood, obtained on day 0 of AZD1222 vaccination. These receptors all stem from an adult in good health.

This clone was seen just once. V is TRBV7-9 and J is TRBJ2-3; D possibly uses TRBD1 or TRBD2 (5 bases each). Trimming removed 5 bases from V and 5 bases from J, with 26 bases in between. Germline lookup yields CDR1 SEHNR and CDR2 FQNEAQ (reference sequence). This CDR3 is 18 amino acids long. CDR3 sequence: CASSLGSSWDGVGDTQYF. CDR3 sequence (DNA): TGTGCCAGCAGCCTAGGTTCTAGTTGGGACGGAGTGGGAGATACGCAGTATTTT. Full variable domain (remainder filled in from reference TRBV7-9 and TRBJ2-3): DTGVSQNPRHKITKRGQNVTFRCDPISEHNRLYWYRQTLGQGPEFLTYFQNEAQLEKSRLLSDRFSAERPKGSFSTLEIQRTEQGDSAMYLCASSLGSSWDGVGDTQYFGPGTRLTVL.

CDR3 amino acids: CASSFGAGGGFGEQFF. Written as DNA, the CDR3 is TGTGCCAGCAGTTTTGGTGCGGGAGGTGGTTTTGGTGAGCAGTTCTTC. The chain joins TRBV28 to TRBJ2-1, with 8 nucleotides matching TRBD2. Trimming cost V 3 bases and J 9 bases; bases outside gene matches: 13. Per the germline V gene, CDR1 is MDHEN and CDR2 is SYDVKM. The CDR3 consists of 16 residues.

V is TRBV10-3 and J is TRBJ1-1; TRBD1 agrees at 12 bases. Germline V CDR1 and CDR2: ENHRY, SYGVKD. The CDR3 loop spans 17 amino acids. J gave up 5 bases and V 3 bases, and 10 bases lay outside the gene matches. DNA for the CDR3: TGTGCCATCAGTGACCGGGACAGGGGGCTAAAGGGGACTGAAGCTTTCTTT. Amino acid sequence: CAISDRDRGLKGTEAFF.

In this sample, this clone turned up once. The chain recombines TRBV11-2 with TRBJ1-3, with D unresolved. Trimming removed 5 bases at V and 0 bases at J, with 8 bases between. The V gene's germline CDR1 is SGHAT and CDR2 FQNNGV. CDR3 length: 14 residues. CDR3 coding DNA: TGTGCCAGCAGCGGCCAGAGCTCTGGAAACACCATATATTTT. Amino acid sequence: CASSGQSSGNTIYF.

This chain joins TRBV10-1 and TRBJ1-5, with D unresolved. Looked up from germline, CDR1 is WNHNN and CDR2 is SYGVQD (reference sequence). The CDR3 contains 13 residues. The V and J ends lost 3 bases and 4 bases respectively, with 7 bases between them. Written as DNA, the CDR3 is TGCGCCAGCAGTGATGGTGAGAATCAGCCCCAGCATTTT. Its protein product is CASSDGENQPQHF.

This rearrangement joins TRBV6-5 to TRBJ2-7; 8 bases match TRBD1. Germline assignment: CDR1 MNHEY and CDR2 SVGAGI. There are 12 residues in the CDR3. J was trimmed by 3 bases and V by 5 bases; bases with no gene match: 0. CDR3 DNA sequence: TGTGCCAGCAGTACAGGGGGCTACGAGCAGTACTTC. Translating it yields CASSTGGYEQYF.

J is TRBJ1-2 and V is TRBV29-1, with D possibly being TRBD1 (5 bases). The CDR3 has 14 amino acids. The V and J ends lost 6 bases and 1 base respectively, with 15 bases between them. CDR1 SQVTM and CDR2 ANQGSEA come from the germline V gene. Written as DNA, the CDR3 is TGCAGCGTGCTGGGGCGGGGCGTTAACTATGGCTACACCTTC. Amino acids: CSVLGRGVNYGYTF.

The V call is TRBV14, the J call TRBJ2-7; D could derive from TRBD1 or TRBD2 (5 bases each). From germline, CDR1 is SGHDN and CDR2 FVKESK. The CDR3 contains 18 residues. V was clipped by 3 bases and J by 1 base, with 22 bases between them. This CDR3 reads CASSHKRSQRGTSYEQYF. Here the CDR3 DNA reads TGTGCCAGCAGCCATAAAAGGTCACAGCGAGGGACGTCCTACGAGCAGTACTTC.

This clone was recorded once. V gene TRBV6-2 or TRBV6-3 combines with J gene TRBJ1-5, with D hard to call. V was shortened by 0 bases and J by 1 base, with 22 bases between the two germline ends. CDR1 is MNHEY and CDR2 is SVGEGT in the germline V gene. The length of the CDR3 is 20 residues. CDR3 coding DNA: TGTGCCAGCAGTTACTCGCGCGCCGCTTGGGTCGTCGAGAGCAATCAGCCCCAGCATTTT. Its protein product is CASSYSRAAWVVESNQPQHF.

The chain employs TRBV4-1 and TRBJ1-5; 7 bases are a match to TRBD1. This CDR3 has 15 amino acids. Germline V gene lookup returns CDR1 MGHRA and CDR2 YSYEKL. The ends lost 4 bases at V and 6 bases at J; junction bases unmatched: 9. The CDR3 DNA reads TGCGCCAGCAGCCGAACAGGGGTAGTTGGTCAGCCCCAGCATTTT. Translating it yields CASSRTGVVGQPQHF.